Listed below are T cell receptor beta chains from one sample, sequenced in a study of PD-1 blockade in classical Hodgkin lymphoma. Assay used: immunoSEQ multiplex PCR; TCRdb lists only in-frame clones, some missing. This table holds under 100,000 clones, over 80% found once. The specimen was peripheral blood mononuclear cells (PBMCs), collected at baseline. All receptors derive from a human donor with classical Hodgkin lymphoma. The CDR3 runs from the conserved cysteine through the conserved F or W. A D gene is named only where the DNA matches it firmly. Size is omitted from some rows. Given values are once, few, many or a class for expanded clones.

TRBV5-1	TRBJ2-1	.	TRBD2	CASSPGTSGGNEQFF	TGCGCCAGCAGCCCCGGGACTAGCGGAGGCAATGAGCAGTTCTTC
TRBV6-5	TRBJ2-2	.	.	CATQVPGELFF	TGTGCCACCCAGGTCCCCGGGGAGCTGTTTTTT
TRBV5-6	TRBJ1-3	few	.	CASSLNGQIISGNTIYF	TGTGCCAGCAGCTTGAACGGACAGATCATCTCTGGAAACACCATATATTTT
TRBV28	TRBJ2-7	.	.	CASKVGTYEQYF	TGTGCCAGCAAGGTGGGGACCTACGAGCAGTACTTC
TRBV7-2	TRBJ2-2	.	.	CASSSGTANTGELFF	TGTGCCAGCAGCTCCGGGACCGCAAACACCGGGGAGCTGTTTTTT
TRBV13	TRBJ1-3	.	.	CASSSTEGRGRNTIYF	TGTGCCAGCAGCTCAACCGAGGGGAGGGGACGAAACACCATATATTTT
TRBV6-5	TRBJ2-3	.	.	CASRPRDAGSHTQYF	TGTGCCAGCAGGCCCCGGGATGCCGGGTCCCATACGCAGTATTTT
TRBV10-1	TRBJ1-5	once	TRBD1	CASSPGPGTGAHQPQHF	TGCGCCAGCAGTCCCGGTCCCGGGACAGGGGCACACCAGCCCCAGCATTTT
TRBV5-1	TRBJ2-3	.	.	CASSLGFTDTQYF	TGCGCCAGCAGCTTGGGGTTCACAGATACGCAGTATTTT
TRBV7-9	TRBJ2-1	.	TRBD2	CASSLPPGREGRNEQFF	TGTGCCAGCAGCTTACCCCCCGGGCGGGAGGGCCGTAATGAGCAGTTCTTC
TRBV6-1	TRBJ2-7	.	.	CASRDRMHEQYF	TGTGCCAGCAGAGATAGGATGCACGAGCAGTACTTC
TRBV6-6	TRBJ1-1	.	.	CASSQQINTEAFF	TGTGCCAGCAGCCAACAGATTAACACTGAAGCTTTCTTT
TRBV4-1	TRBJ1-5	.	.	CASSQVYRTSNQPQHF	TGCGCCAGCAGCCAAGTTTATAGGACTAGCAATCAGCCCCAGCATTTT
TRBV28	TRBJ2-3	.	.	CASSLLDPDADTQYF	TGTGCCAGCAGTTTATTGGACCCCGACGCAGATACGCAGTATTTT
TRBV7-3	TRBJ2-1	.	TRBD2	CASSLRLAGVIDEQFF	TGTGCCAGCAGCTTAAGACTAGCGGGAGTTATCGATGAGCAGTTCTTC
TRBV11-1	TRBJ1-1	.	TRBD1	CASSSTGTGGAAFF	TGTGCCAGCAGCTCAACCGGGACAGGGGGCGCCGCTTTCTTT
TRBV4-3	TRBJ2-1	.	TRBD2	CASSQDRGLAANEQFF	TGCGCCAGCAGCCAAGATCGGGGACTAGCAGCGAATGAGCAGTTCTTC
TRBV21-1	TRBJ2-7	.	.	CASSNNRGNYEQYF	TGTGCCAGCAGCAATAACAGGGGAAACTACGAGCAGTACTTC
TRBV5-1	TRBJ2-7	.	.	CASSLVPGPHEQYF	TGCGCCAGCAGCTTGGTGCCGGGGCCCCACGAGCAGTACTTC
TRBV5-1	TRBJ2-5	.	TRBD2	CASSLEASGGETQYF	TGCGCCAGCAGCTTGGAGGCTAGCGGGGGGGAGACCCAGTACTTC
TRBV19	TRBJ2-1	.	.	CASTTRGKRGEQFF	TGTGCCAGTACAACCCGGGGGAAAAGGGGTGAGCAGTTCTTC
TRBV7-2	TRBJ2-5	.	TRBD1	CASRVTGLETQYF	TGTGCCAGCAGGGTGACAGGGCTGGAGACCCAGTACTTC
TRBV19	TRBJ1-6	.	.	CAARNGAYNSPLHF	TGTGCCGCGCGCAACGGGGCATATAATTCACCCCTCCACTTT
TRBV7-2	TRBJ2-6	.	.	CASSFGGSGANVLTF	TGTGCCAGCAGCTTTGGAGGGTCTGGGGCCAACGTCCTGACTTTC
TRBV10-3	TRBJ2-3	.	.	CAISERGSTDTQYF	TGTGCCATCAGTGAGCGGGGTAGCACAGATACGCAGTATTTT
TRBV6-1	TRBJ1-5	once	.	CASSEMTWNQPQHF	TGTGCCAGCAGTGAAATGACGTGGAATCAGCCCCAGCATTTT
TRBV6-5	TRBJ2-7	.	TRBD2	CASTTGTSGYEQYF	TGTGCCAGCACCACCGGGACTAGCGGCTACGAGCAGTACTTC
TRBV7-9	TRBJ2-5	.	.	CASSRTPQETQYF	TGTGCCAGCAGCCGAACCCCCCAAGAGACCCAGTACTTC
TRBV18	TRBJ2-1	.	TRBD2	CASSAAAAGVGNEQFF	TGTGCCAGCTCAGCCGCCGCAGCGGGAGTAGGTAATGAGCAGTTCTTC
TRBV6-5	TRBJ2-5	.	.	CASSYVGLQETQYF	TGTGCCAGCAGTTATGTAGGGCTACAAGAGACCCAGTACTTC
TRBV4-1	TRBJ1-5	.	.	CASSQVGAGGKPQHF	TGCGCCAGCAGCCAAGTGGGGGCCGGGGGTAAGCCCCAGCATTTT
TRBV19	TRBJ2-7	.	.	CASSIQLTYEQYF	TGTGCCAGTAGTATCCAGCTTACATACGAGCAGTACTTC
TRBV29-1	TRBJ2-5	.	.	CSVKAAGQETQYF	TGCAGCGTTAAAGCGGCAGGCCAAGAGACCCAGTACTTC
TRBV6-1	TRBJ2-7	once	TRBD2	CASSSGRSRSYEQYF	TGTGCCAGCTCTAGCGGGAGGTCGAGATCCTACGAGCAGTACTTC
TRBV29-1	TRBJ1-4	few	.	CSALTGRGEKLFF	TGCAGCGCCCTGACAGGACGAGGTGAAAAACTGTTTTTT
TRBV6-1	TRBJ2-7	.	TRBD1	CASSEPTPGGYEQYF	TGTGCCAGCAGTGAACCGACCCCAGGGGGCTACGAGCAGTACTTC
TRBV30	TRBJ1-4	once	TRBD1	CAWSPFRGINEKLFF	TGTGCCTGGAGCCCGTTCAGGGGGATTAATGAAAAACTGTTTTTT
TRBV9	TRBJ1-2	few	.	CASSVGVGIGYTF	TGTGCCAGCAGCGTAGGGGTGGGAATTGGCTACACCTTC
TRBV6-1	TRBJ1-5	.	.	CASSEAYGGQQPQHF	TGTGCCAGCAGTGAAGCGTACGGGGGGCAACAGCCCCAGCATTTT
TRBV7-6	TRBJ2-7	.	.	CASSLAQGGEQYF	TGTGCCAGCAGCTTAGCGCAGGGCGGCGAGCAGTACTTC
TRBV5-4	TRBJ2-1	.	.	CASSSTSTYNEQFF	TGTGCCAGCAGCTCTACTAGCACCTACAATGAGCAGTTCTTC
TRBV2	TRBJ1-2	.	.	CASSEASWYGYTF	TGTGCCAGCAGTGAAGCCTCATGGTATGGCTACACCTTC
TRBV5-4	TRBJ2-3	.	.	CASSQARPASTDTQYF	TGTGCCAGCAGCCAGGCCAGACCCGCTAGCACAGATACGCAGTATTTT
TRBV10-3	TRBJ1-2	once	TRBD1	CAISTGTGVGYTF	TGTGCCATCAGTACCGGGACAGGGGTCGGCTACACCTTC
TRBV2	TRBJ2-5	.	.	CASTWQETQYF	TGTGCCAGCACCTGGCAAGAGACCCAGTACTTC
TRBV6-1	TRBJ2-3	.	TRBD2	CASSVGLAGALPQYF	TGTGCCAGCAGCGTGGGACTAGCGGGAGCCCTGCCGCAGTATTTT
TRBV18	TRBJ1-3	.	.	CASSPLGTTGPSRTGNTIYF	TGTGCCAGCTCACCACTTGGCACCACGGGACCCTCCAGGACCGGAAACACCATATATTTT
TRBV6-6	TRBJ1-4	.	TRBD1	CASRSGQGNEKLFF	TGTGCCAGCAGGAGCGGACAGGGGAATGAAAAACTGTTTTTT
TRBV6-5	TRBJ2-1	.	TRBD2	CASRGLAVNEQFF	TGTGCCAGCAGAGGACTAGCGGTCAATGAGCAGTTCTTC
TRBV9	TRBJ2-2	few	.	CASSPSAGELFF	TGTGCCAGCAGCCCCTCTGCCGGGGAGCTGTTTTTT
TRBV28	TRBJ1-2	.	.	CASRSGTADVYTF	TGTGCCAGCAGATCCGGGACGGCCGACGTCTACACCTTC
TRBV7-8	TRBJ1-1	.	.	CASSLWGLNTEAFF	TGTGCCAGCAGCTTATGGGGCCTGAACACTGAAGCTTTCTTT
TRBV30	TRBJ1-5	.	.	CAWSISTGGQPQHF	TGTGCCTGGAGTATCTCCACCGGCGGGCAGCCCCAGCATTTT